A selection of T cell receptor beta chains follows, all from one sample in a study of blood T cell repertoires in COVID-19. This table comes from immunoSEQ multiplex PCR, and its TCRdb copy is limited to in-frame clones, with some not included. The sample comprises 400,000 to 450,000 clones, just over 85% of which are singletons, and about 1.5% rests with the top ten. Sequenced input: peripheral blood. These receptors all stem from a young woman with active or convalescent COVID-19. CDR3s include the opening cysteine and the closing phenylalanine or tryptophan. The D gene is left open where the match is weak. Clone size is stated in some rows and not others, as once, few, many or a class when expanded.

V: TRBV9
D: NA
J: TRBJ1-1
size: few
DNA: TGTGCCAGCAGCGTAGTGACAGAGCGGAACACTGAAGCTTTCTTT
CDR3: CASSVVTERNTEAFF

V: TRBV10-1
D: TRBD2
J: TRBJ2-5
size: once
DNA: TGCGCCAGCAGTGTCCTAGCGGGAGGTGAGACCCAGTACTTC
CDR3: CASSVLAGGETQYF

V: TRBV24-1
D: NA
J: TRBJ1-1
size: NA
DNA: TGTGCCACCAGTGATAGCTCCCTGGGCAGCAGCATGAACACTGAAGCTTTCTTT
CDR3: CATSDSSLGSSMNTEAFF

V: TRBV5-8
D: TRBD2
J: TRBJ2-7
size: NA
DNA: TGTGCCAGCAGCTTTCCGTCGGGGGGCGAGCAGTACTTC
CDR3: CASSFPSGGEQYF

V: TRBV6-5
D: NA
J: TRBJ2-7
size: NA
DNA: TGTGCCAGCAAGAAGGAGCCTACCTCCTACGAGCAGTACTTC
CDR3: CASKKEPTSYEQYF

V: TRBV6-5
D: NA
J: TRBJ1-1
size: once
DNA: TGTGCCAGCTTCCAGACTCCGAACACTGAAGCTTTCTTT
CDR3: CASFQTPNTEAFF

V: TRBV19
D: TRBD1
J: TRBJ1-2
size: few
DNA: TGTGCCAGTAGTATCCAGACAGGGGATCGCTACACCTTC
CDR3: CASSIQTGDRYTF

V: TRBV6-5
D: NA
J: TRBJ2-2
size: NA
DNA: TGTGCCAGCAGTTCCCAATCGCAGGGGACCGGGGAGCTGTTTTTT
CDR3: CASSSQSQGTGELFF

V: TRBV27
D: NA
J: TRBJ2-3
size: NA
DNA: TGTGCCAGCAGTTTTCTGTCCACAGATACGCAGTATTTT
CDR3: CASSFLSTDTQYF

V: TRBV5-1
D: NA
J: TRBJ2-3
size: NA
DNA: TGCGCCAGCAGCTTGGCCGGGGATTGGGATACGCAGTATTTT
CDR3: CASSLAGDWDTQYF

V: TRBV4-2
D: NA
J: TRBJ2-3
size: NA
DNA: TGTGCCAGCAGCCAAGCGGCGGGGATCACAGATACGCAGTATTTT
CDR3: CASSQAAGITDTQYF

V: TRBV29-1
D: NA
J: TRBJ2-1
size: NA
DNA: TGCAGCGTTGAACGGGGGTTGGGGAACAATGAGCAGTTCTTC
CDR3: CSVERGLGNNEQFF

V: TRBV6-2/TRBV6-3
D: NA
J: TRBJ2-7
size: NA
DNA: TGTGCCAGCAGTTACTCTATGACTTCGTCTTTGGTAGGCGAGCAGTACTTC
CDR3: CASSYSMTSSLVGEQYF

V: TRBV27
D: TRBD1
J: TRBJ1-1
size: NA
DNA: TGTGCCAGCAGTAAAAGACAGGGACTCGGCACTGAAGCTTTCTTT
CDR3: CASSKRQGLGTEAFF

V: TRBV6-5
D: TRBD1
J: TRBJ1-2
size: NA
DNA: TGTGCCAGCAGCAGCGGGACAGGGGCCTATGGCTACACCTTC
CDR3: CASSSGTGAYGYTF

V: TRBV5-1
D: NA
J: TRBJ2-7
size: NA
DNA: TGCGCCAGCAAGGCCGACGACGACGGGACCTACGAGCAGTACTTC
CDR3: CASKADDDGTYEQYF

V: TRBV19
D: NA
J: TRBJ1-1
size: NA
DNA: TGTGCCAGTAAGCCGGGGGGGCCCCACCCTGAAGCTTTCTTT
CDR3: CASKPGGPHPEAFF

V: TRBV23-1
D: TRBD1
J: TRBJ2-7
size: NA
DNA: TGCGCCAGACCACAGGGGTCCTCCTACGAGCAGTACTTC
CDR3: CARPQGSSYEQYF

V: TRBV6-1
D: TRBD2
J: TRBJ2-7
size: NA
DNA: TGTGCCAGCAGTGAGTTAACTAGCGGGAGTTACGAGCAGTACTTC
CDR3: CASSELTSGSYEQYF

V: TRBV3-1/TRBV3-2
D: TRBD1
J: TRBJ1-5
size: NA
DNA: TGTGCCAGCAGCCAGACAGGGAAAAATAGCAATCAGCCCCAGCATTTT
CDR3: CASSQTGKNSNQPQHF

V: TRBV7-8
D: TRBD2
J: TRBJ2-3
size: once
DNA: TGTGCCAGCAAAGAGGGACTAGCGGGAGGTTCAGATACGCAGTATTTT
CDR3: CASKEGLAGGSDTQYF

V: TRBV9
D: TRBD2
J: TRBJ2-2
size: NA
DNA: TGTGCCAGCAGCTCTCCGGGACTAGCGGATACCGGGGAGCTGTTTTTT
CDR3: CASSSPGLADTGELFF

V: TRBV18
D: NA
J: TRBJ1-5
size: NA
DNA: TGTGCCAGCTCCCCAGTAGGAGGGGCATTTTTCAATCAGCCCCAGCATTTT
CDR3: CASSPVGGAFFNQPQHF

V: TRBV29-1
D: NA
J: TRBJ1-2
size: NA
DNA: TGCAGCGTTGTCCCATGGGAGGGGGGGGACTATGGCTACACCTTC
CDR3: CSVVPWEGGDYGYTF

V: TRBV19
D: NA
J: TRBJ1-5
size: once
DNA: TGTGCCAGTACCCCACGGGGTTTGGGACAGCCCCAGCATTTT
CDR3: CASTPRGLGQPQHF

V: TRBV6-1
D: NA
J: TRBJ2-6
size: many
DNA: TGTGCCAGCAGTGAAGCCACGGGCTCTGGGGCCAACGTCCTGACTTTC
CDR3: CASSEATGSGANVLTF

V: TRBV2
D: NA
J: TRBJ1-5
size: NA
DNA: TGTGCCAGCACTTCTCTTGTCAATCAGCCCCAGCATTTT
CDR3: CASTSLVNQPQHF

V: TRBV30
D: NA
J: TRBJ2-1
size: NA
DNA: TGTGCCGATGGAAGGCGGGGAAGCTCCTACAATGAGCAGTTCTTC
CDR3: CADGRRGSSYNEQFF

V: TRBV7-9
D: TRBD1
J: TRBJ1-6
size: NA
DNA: TGTGCCAGCAGAAGGGGACCGGGACAGGGGATTTCACCCCTCCACTTT
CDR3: CASRRGPGQGISPLHF

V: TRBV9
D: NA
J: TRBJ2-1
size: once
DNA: TGTGCCAGCAGCGTAGTCTCCGATAGCTCCTACAATGAGCAGTTCTTC
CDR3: CASSVVSDSSYNEQFF

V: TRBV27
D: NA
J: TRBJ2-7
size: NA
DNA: TGTGCCAGCAGTCCTACAGGGAACTACGAGCAGTACTTC
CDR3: CASSPTGNYEQYF

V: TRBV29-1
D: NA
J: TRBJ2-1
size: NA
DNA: TGCAGCGTCCCCCAGGGCACCTCCTACAATGAGCAGTTCTTC
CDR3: CSVPQGTSYNEQFF

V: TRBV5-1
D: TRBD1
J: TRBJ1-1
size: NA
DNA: TGCGCCAGCAGCCCAGAGCAGGGGGGGAACACTGAAGCTTTCTTT
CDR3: CASSPEQGGNTEAFF

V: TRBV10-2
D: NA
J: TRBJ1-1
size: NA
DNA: TGCGCCAGCTCTGTTACAGTGAACACTGAAGCTTTCTTT
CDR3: CASSVTVNTEAFF

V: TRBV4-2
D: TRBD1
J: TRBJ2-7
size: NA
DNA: TGTGCCAGCAGCCAAGTTAGCGGCGGGACAGGGGACTACGAGCAGTACTTC
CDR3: CASSQVSGGTGDYEQYF

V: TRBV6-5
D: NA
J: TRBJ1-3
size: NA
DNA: TGTGCCAGCAGTCCAGGGGCCTCGTCTGGAAACACCATATATTTT
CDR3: CASSPGASSGNTIYF

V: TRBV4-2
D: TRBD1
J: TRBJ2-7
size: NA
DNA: TGTGCCAGCAGCCAAGATCCGGGGACAGGGGTATTCGAGCAGTACTTC
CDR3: CASSQDPGTGVFEQYF

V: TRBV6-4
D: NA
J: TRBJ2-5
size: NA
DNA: TGTGCCAGCAGTCAAGGAGACGGGGTCCGGGAGACCCAGTACTTC
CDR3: CASSQGDGVRETQYF

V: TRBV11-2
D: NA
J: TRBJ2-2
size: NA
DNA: TGTGCCAGCAGCTCGAAGGGACTCTTGGACACCGGGGAGCTGTTTTTT
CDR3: CASSSKGLLDTGELFF

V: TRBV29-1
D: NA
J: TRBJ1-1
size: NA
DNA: TGCAGCGTAGCCGGGACTAACACTGAAGCTTTCTTT
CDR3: CSVAGTNTEAFF

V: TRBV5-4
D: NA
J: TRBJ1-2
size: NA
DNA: TGTGCCAGCAGCTCAACAGGTGGACTAGGCTACACCTTC
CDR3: CASSSTGGLGYTF

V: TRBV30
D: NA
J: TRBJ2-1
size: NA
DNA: TGTGCCTGGAGTGACGGACAGGAGGGTTCCTACAATGAGCAGTTCTTC
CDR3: CAWSDGQEGSYNEQFF

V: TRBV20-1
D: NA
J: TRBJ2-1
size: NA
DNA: TGCAGTGCTTACTTCCATGAGCAGTTCTTC
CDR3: CSAYFHEQFF

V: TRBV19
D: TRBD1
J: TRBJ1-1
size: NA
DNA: TGTGCCAGTAGTACCTTTACAGGGGGCGATTGGGACCAGACTACTGAAGCTTTCTTT
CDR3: CASSTFTGGDWDQTTEAFF